Presented here are 32 T cell receptor beta chains from one specimen sequenced in a study of early T cells in non-severe SARS-CoV-2 infection. TCRdb independently ran MiXCR on the 5' RACE reads; one entry per CDR3 protein. Of 45,000 to 75,000 distinct CDR3 sequences in the sample, around 5.2% are singletons; the top ten hold 6% to 7%. Sequencing was done on a sample of whole blood. All receptors derive from an adult who was a healthcare worker with PCR-confirmed SARS-CoV-2 infection or an uninfected control (not recorded which).

This clonotype was observed at least ten times. The rearrangement links TRBV5-6 to TRBJ1-6; the match to TRBD1 covers 10 bases. The CDR3 loop spans 14 amino acids. Germline V gives CDR1 SGHDT, CDR2 YYEEEE. With 5 bases clipped from V and 13 bases from J, the junction kept 9 bases outside the gene matches. CDR3 in DNA: TGTGCCAGCAGGGGACGGGACAGGGGACGGCCCCTCCACTTT. Translation: CASRGRDRGRPLHF. The full variable domain, its missing parts supplied by reference TRBV5-6 and TRBJ1-6, is DAGVTQSPTHLIKTRGQQVTLRCSPKSGHDTVSWYQQALGQGPQFIFQYYEEEERQRGNFPDRFSGHQFPNYSSELNVNALLLGDSALYLCASRGRDRGRPLHFGNGTRLTVT.

The DNA of the CDR3 is TGCGCCAGCAGCCAGTCGGACAATCAGCCCCAGCATTTT. This sequence encodes CASSQSDNQPQHF. This chain joins TRBV4-3 and TRBJ1-5; unclear D gene. V was shortened by 3 bases and J by 3 bases, with 6 bases between the two germline ends. CDR1 LGHNA and CDR2 YSLEER come from the germline V gene. The CDR3 extends over 13 amino acids.

This clonotype was counted many times. The V gene is TRBV9, the J gene TRBJ2-3; 8 bases match TRBD2. CDR3 size: 16 residues. V lost 0 bases and J lost 2; bases outside the gene matches: 5. Germline CDR1 and CDR2: SGDLS and YYNGEE. The CDR3 loop reads CASSVGSGDITDTQYF. The CDR3 DNA sequence: TGTGCCAGCAGCGTAGGTAGCGGGGACATCACAGATACGCAGTATTTT.

This clonotype was counted only a few times. The chain links TRBV5-4 to TRBJ1-6; perhaps TRBD1 as D (5 bases). The CDR3 has 15 residues. V was trimmed by 2 bases and J by 9 bases, leaving 15 bases between them. Germline values: CDR1 SGHNT, CDR2 YYREEE (reference sequence). CDR3 sequence (DNA): TGTGCCAGCAGCTTTGGAGGGGACGATTCTTCACCCCTCCACTTT. This translates into CASSFGGDDSSPLHF.

This clonotype was counted many times. V is TRBV7-2 and J is TRBJ2-7; the match to TRBD2 covers 12 bases. Germline loops: CDR1 SGHTA, CDR2 FQGNSA. This CDR3 contains 13 residues. Losses at the gene ends were 7 bases for V and 4 bases for J; bases not matched to a gene: 2. CDR3 sequence reads: CASMLAGGYEQYF. CDR3 bases: TGTGCCAGCATGCTAGCGGGAGGGTACGAGCAGTACTTC.

At least ten counts were recorded for this clonotype. The rearrangement uses TRBV6-2 or TRBV6-3 and TRBJ2-2, with a possible D match to TRBD1 (6 bases). Trimming left V 6 bases short and J 0 bases short, with 8 bases between. The germline V gene encodes CDR1 MNHEY and CDR2 SVGEGT. This CDR3 contains 14 residues. CDR3 amino acids: CASRYRANTGELFF. CDR3 coding DNA: TGTGCCAGCAGGTACAGGGCGAACACCGGGGAGCTGTTTTTT.

This chain joins TRBV6-5 and TRBJ2-5, with no clear D. The V and J ends lost 9 bases and 3 bases respectively, with 17 bases between them. CDR3 length: 14 residues. CDR1 is MNHEY and CDR2 is SVGAGI in the germline V gene. The CDR3 is CARPSTKTEETQYF. CDR3 bases: TGTGCCAGGCCTTCCACCAAAACCGAAGAGACCCAGTACTTC.

This clonotype was detected many times. The rearrangement uses TRBV20-1 and TRBJ2-6, with TRBD2 matching 9 bases. Per the germline V gene, CDR1 is DFQATT and CDR2 is SNEGSKA (reference sequence). V was clipped by 4 bases and J by 5 bases; unmatched bases: 12. The CDR3 consists of 17 residues. The CDR3 DNA reads as TGCAGTGCTAAGGCGCTAGCGGGACGACGAAGGGCCAACGTCCTGACTTTC. Residues: CSAKALAGRRRANVLTF.

This clonotype was counted between two and nine times. The V gene is TRBV18, the J gene TRBJ1-2; D is unclear. Germline lookup yields CDR1 KGHSH and CDR2 LQKENI. V was trimmed by 4 bases and J by 1 base, leaving 10 bases between them. This CDR3 has 14 amino acids. The CDR3 DNA reads TGTGCCAGCTCACGAACGACGGATAACTATGGCTACACCTTC. Its protein product is CASSRTTDNYGYTF. Full variable domain (outside the CDR3, taken from reference TRBV18 and TRBJ1-2): NAGVMQNPRHLVRRRGQEARLRCSPMKGHSHVYWYRQLPEEGLKFMVYLQKENIIDESGMPKERFSAEFPKEGPSILRIQQVVRGDSAAYFCASSRTTDNYGYTFGSGTRLTVV.

This clonotype turned up a few times. V is TRBV19 and J is TRBJ2-2; D is undetermined. CDR1 is LNHDA and CDR2 is SQIVND in the germline V gene (reference sequence). Deletions cut 5 bases from V and 1 base from J, with 8 bases between. The CDR3 is 14 amino acids. DNA of the CDR3: TGTGCCAGTAGTGTTGCAAAGAACACCGGGGAGCTGTTTTTT. It translates to CASSVAKNTGELFF.

This clonotype has ten or more counts. V and J are TRBV6-1 and TRBJ2-1; 7 bases are a match to TRBD2. From germline, CDR1 is MNHNS and CDR2 SASEGT. This CDR3 spans 14 amino acids. The V segment lost 3 bases and the J segment 9 bases; nucleotides outside the gene matches: 8. The CDR3 sequence is CASSEGAGDPEQFF. The CDR3 bases are TGTGCCAGCAGTGAGGGTGCGGGAGACCCTGAGCAGTTCTTC.

The V call is TRBV30, the J call TRBJ2-7; a weak D match, TRBD1 (6 bases). V dropped 5 bases and J dropped 3 bases, with 17 bases sitting between them. The germline V gene has CDR1 GTSNPN and CDR2 SVGIG (reference sequence). The CDR3 has 14 amino acids. The CDR3 nucleotides are TGTGCCTGGGGGGGCCGGGACGGCCTCTACGAGCAGTACTTC. Its protein product is CAWGGRDGLYEQYF.

Only a few counts were recorded for this clonotype. The chain uses TRBV9 and TRBJ2-1; perhaps TRBD1 as D (5 bases). The V end lost 7 bases, the J end lost 5 bases, and 16 bases lay between the germline ends. Germline CDR1 SGDLS, CDR2 YYNGEE. CDR3 length: 14 residues. The CDR3, as DNA: TGTGCCAGCTCGCTCGACAGCGCTGACAATGAGCAGTTCTTC. Protein: CASSLDSADNEQFF.

This clonotype was counted at least ten times. The chain employs TRBV7-7 and TRBJ2-1, with TRBD2 matching over 11 bases. The length of the CDR3 is 15 residues. The V gene end was trimmed by 3 bases and the J gene end by 3 bases; junction bases not matched to a gene: 1. Per germline, CDR1 SSHAT and CDR2 FNYEAQ (reference sequence). CDR3 loop: CASSLTSGIYNEQFF. The CDR3 DNA follows: TGTGCCAGCAGCTTGACTAGCGGGATCTACAATGAGCAGTTCTTC.

This clonotype was found many times. The genes are TRBV6-2 or TRBV6-3 and TRBJ1-2; 9 nucleotides line up with TRBD1. Germline CDR1 MNHEY, CDR2 SVGEGT. Losses at the gene ends were 8 bases for V and 5 bases for J; bases not matched to a gene: 12. CDR3 length: 15 residues. The CDR3 region has the DNA TGTGCCAGCGCCCCTCGAAGGACAGGGGAGTATGGCTACACCTTC. As protein: CASAPRRTGEYGYTF.

In this sample, this clonotype turned up many times. The chain combines TRBV20-1 with TRBJ2-1, with TRBD2 matching over 9 bases. V trimming: 3 bases; J trimming: 4 bases; junction bases outside the gene matches: 13. The CDR3 length is 17 residues. Per germline, CDR1 DFQATT and CDR2 SNEGSKA (reference sequence). CDR3 coding DNA: TGCAGTGCTAGCCGAACCCGGACTAGCGCTAATTACAATGAGCAGTTCTTC. Protein product: CSASRTRTSANYNEQFF.

This clonotype was seen a few times. V is TRBV2 and J is TRBJ2-2; D could derive from TRBD1 or TRBD2 (5 bases each). The CDR3 is made up of 15 amino acids. The V end lost 6 bases, the J end lost 2 bases, and 13 bases lay between the germline ends. CDR1 is SNHLY and CDR2 is FYNNEI in the germline V gene. The CDR3 sequence: CASRATGLNTGELFF. For the CDR3, the DNA is TGTGCCAGCAGGGCCACAGGACTCAACACCGGGGAGCTGTTTTTT.

Ten or more counts support this clonotype. This rearrangement joins TRBV3-1 to TRBJ2-1; the D gene is possibly TRBD1 (9 bases). The CDR3 totals 15 residues. Germline V lookup: CDR1 LGHDT, CDR2 YNNKEL (reference sequence). V gave up 4 bases and J gave up 9 bases, with 19 bases separating them. The CDR3 region has the DNA TGTGCCAGCAGCCCGGGAGGGACAGGGTATAGTGAGCAGTTCTTC. Protein sequence: CASSPGGTGYSEQFF.

This sequence joins TRBV18 and TRBJ1-3; TRBD1 agrees at 7 bases. After removal of 5 bases from V and 0 bases from J, the junction contained 10 bases not matched to a gene. CDR1 is KGHSH and CDR2 is LQKENI in the germline V gene. CDR3 length: 17 residues. The CDR3, as DNA: TGTGCCAGCTCAGTTACTCGGGACAGACCCTCTGGAAACACCATATATTTT. It specifies CASSVTRDRPSGNTIYF.

On this clonotype: A junction end diverges from the germline sequence, so it may reflect a read error. The V call is TRBV25-1, the J call TRBJ1-6; weak D call: TRBD1 (5 bases). Germline values: CDR1 MGHDK, CDR2 SYGVNS. The CDR3 is 15 residues long. The CDR3 DNA follows: TGCGCCAGCAGTGAACCGGCTGGGGGAAATTCACCCCTCCACTTT. Translation: CASSEPAGGNSPLHF.

This clonotype was seen ten or more times. The rearrangement uses TRBV5-1 and TRBJ1-2; D is ambiguous. CDR3 length: 14 amino acids. The ends were cut back, 4 bases at V and 4 bases at J, with 14 bases in the middle. The germline gives CDR1 SGHRS, CDR2 YFSETQ. As DNA, the CDR3 is TGCGCCAGCAGCAGCGAGGAGCAGCGCTATGGCTACACCTTC. It specifies CASSSEEQRYGYTF. The variable domain in full, with the rest retrieved from reference TRBV5-1 and TRBJ1-2, is KAGVTQTPRYLIKTRGQQVTLSCSPISGHRSVSWYQQTPGQGLQFLFEYFSETQRNKGNFPGRFSGRQFSNSRSEMNVSTLELGDSALYLCASSSEEQRYGYTFGSGTRLTVV.

This clonotype was found many times. The rearrangement uses TRBV5-1 and TRBJ2-4; 10 nucleotides line up with TRBD1. V shed 2 bases and J 4 bases; nucleotides not matched to a gene: 6. This CDR3 has 16 residues. Germline CDR1 SGHRS, CDR2 YFSETQ. CDR3 in amino acids: CASSFLLDRGKNIQYF. In nucleotides, the CDR3 is TGCGCCAGCAGCTTTCTTCTGGACAGGGGGAAAAACATTCAGTACTTC. Complete variable domain (other parts from reference TRBV5-1 and TRBJ2-4): KAGVTQTPRYLIKTRGQQVTLSCSPISGHRSVSWYQQTPGQGLQFLFEYFSETQRNKGNFPGRFSGRQFSNSRSEMNVSTLELGDSALYLCASSFLLDRGKNIQYFGAGTRLSVL.

This clonotype was observed a few times. A read error may account for a junction end that differs from germline. This sequence joins TRBV7-7 and TRBJ2-5; 8 bases line up with TRBD1. CDR1 SSHAT and CDR2 FNYEAQ come from the germline V gene (reference sequence). The CDR3 totals 14 residues. The CDR3 is CASSSGQGQETQYF. The CDR3 DNA reads as TGTGCTAGCAGCTCTGGACAGGGCCAAGAGACCCAGTACTTC.

This clonotype was observed many times. The CDR3 loop is CASSFGASQETQYF. For the CDR3, the DNA is TGTGCCAGCAGTTTTGGGGCGAGCCAAGAGACCCAGTACTTC. V and J are TRBV6-2 or TRBV6-3 and TRBJ2-5, with a weak D call TRBD1 (5 bases). Germline lookup yields CDR1 MNHEY and CDR2 SVGEGT. The CDR3 totals 14 residues. V lost 4 bases and J lost 1, with 10 bases in between.

In regard to this clonotype: A much larger clone sits a single nucleotide away, making a read error possible. CDR3 sequence: CASNLGGSHNSPLHF. CDR3 DNA sequence: TGTGCCAGCAACCTCGGAGGGTCCCATAATTCACCCCTCCACTTT. The V and J genes are TRBV3-1 and TRBJ1-6; D call uncertain. V shed 7 bases and J shed 5 bases, with 15 bases lying between them. Germline CDR1 LGHDT, CDR2 YNNKEL (reference sequence). There are 15 residues in the CDR3.

In its sample, this clonotype was seen many times. The chain has TRBV20-1 and TRBJ2-1; D is undetermined. The CDR3 runs 14 residues. V was pared by 3 bases and J by 8 bases, with 17 bases between. Germline V gene lookup returns CDR1 DFQATT and CDR2 SNEGSKA (reference sequence). CDR3 bases: TGCAGTGCTAGGGTCGAGTATCGCCCTGATGAGCAGTTCTTC. Residues: CSARVEYRPDEQFF.

The table lists this clonotype with many counts. The rearrangement joins TRBV4-1 to TRBJ2-7, with D possibly being TRBD2 (5 bases). There are 14 residues in the CDR3. V gave up 0 bases and J gave up 6 bases, with 12 bases separating them. The germline V gene encodes CDR1 MGHRA and CDR2 YSYEKL. CDR3 coding DNA: TGCGCCAGCAGCCAAGAACGAGGGTACGCCGAGCAGTACTTC. This translates into CASSQERGYAEQYF.

This clonotype was counted only a few times. The V and J genes are TRBV10-3 and TRBJ2-1, with 7 bases lining up with TRBD2. The CDR3 is made up of 15 amino acids. Germline V gives CDR1 ENHRY, CDR2 SYGVKD. The trim removed 5 bases at V and 5 bases at J, leaving 9 bases unmatched. This chain's CDR3 is CAISSGAGENNEQFF. The CDR3 region has the DNA TGTGCCATCAGTTCCGGGGCGGGGGAAAACAATGAGCAGTTCTTC.

This clonotype was found a few times. CDR3 sequence (DNA): TGTGCCAGCAGCGTATGGGACACAAACACCGGGGAGCTGTTTTTT. This gives the protein CASSVWDTNTGELFF. The chain has TRBV7-2 and TRBJ2-2; maybe TRBD1 (6 bases). This CDR3 region has 15 residues. Trimming cost V 5 bases and J 2 bases, with 12 bases left between them. Germline V gene lookup returns CDR1 SGHTA and CDR2 FQGNSA.

This clonotype was detected a few times. This chain joins TRBV10-3 and TRBJ2-5, with 10 bases fitting TRBD1. Germline loops: CDR1 ENHRY, CDR2 SYGVKD. CDR3 size: 15 residues. V lost 5 bases to trimming and J lost 3 bases; unmatched junction nucleotides: 6. The DNA for the CDR3 is TGTGCCATCAGTCCTAGACAGGGGGCCGAAGAGACCCAGTACTTC. As protein: CAISPRQGAEETQYF.

CDR3 DNA sequence: TGTGCCAGCAGTGAAGCGGGCGGCCGATCCTATGGCTACACCTTC. It codes for CASSEAGGRSYGYTF. This rearrangement joins TRBV2 to TRBJ1-2; D not certain. This CDR3 is 15 amino acids long. CDR1 SNHLY and CDR2 FYNNEI come from the germline V gene. V was trimmed by 0 bases and J by 4 bases, leaving 12 bases between them.

This clonotype was seen ten or more times. The CDR3 sequence: CSANDYGYTF. Here the CDR3 DNA reads TGCAGTGCTAACGACTATGGCTACACCTTC. The J gene is TRBJ1-2, the V gene TRBV20-1; D is unresolved. The CDR3 runs 10 residues. Germline CDR1 is DFQATT and CDR2 is SNEGSKA (reference sequence). V was pared by 4 bases and J by 3 bases, with 3 bases between.